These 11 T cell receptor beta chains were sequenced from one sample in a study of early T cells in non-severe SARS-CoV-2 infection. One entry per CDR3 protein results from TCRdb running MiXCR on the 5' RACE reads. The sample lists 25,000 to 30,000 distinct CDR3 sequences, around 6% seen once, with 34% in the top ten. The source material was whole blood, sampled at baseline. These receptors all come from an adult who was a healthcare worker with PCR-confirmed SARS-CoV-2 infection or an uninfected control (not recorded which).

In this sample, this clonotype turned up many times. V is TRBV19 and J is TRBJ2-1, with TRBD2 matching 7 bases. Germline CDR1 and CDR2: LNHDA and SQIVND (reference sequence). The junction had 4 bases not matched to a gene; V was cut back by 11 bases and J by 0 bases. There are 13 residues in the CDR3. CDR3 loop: CAAGRGSYNEQFF. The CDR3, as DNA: TGTGCCGCAGGGAGGGGCTCCTACAATGAGCAGTTCTTC. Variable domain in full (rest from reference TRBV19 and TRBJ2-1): DGGITQSPKYLFRKEGQNVTLSCEQNLNHDAMYWYRQDPGQGLRLIYYSQIVNDFQKGDIAEGYSVSREKKESFPLTVTSAQKNPTAFYLCAAGRGSYNEQFFGPGTRLTVL.

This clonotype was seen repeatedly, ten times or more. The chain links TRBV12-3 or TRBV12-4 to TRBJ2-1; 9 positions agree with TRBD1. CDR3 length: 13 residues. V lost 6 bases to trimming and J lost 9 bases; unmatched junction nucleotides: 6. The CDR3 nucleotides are TGTGCCAGCAGGACACAGGGGGCGCTTGAGCAGTTCTTC. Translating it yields CASRTQGALEQFF.

The CDR3 nucleotides read TGTGCCAGCAGCGAATGGACTAGCGGGAGGGTTGCGGATGAGCAGTTCTTC. Translated, it gives CASSEWTSGRVADEQFF. The rearrangement uses TRBV7-6 and TRBJ2-1; the match to TRBD2 covers 15 bases. Germline V gene lookup returns CDR1 SGHVS and CDR2 FNYEAQ. V was pared by 5 bases and J by 8 bases, with 10 bases of the junction left unmatched. The CDR3 sequence is 17 residues long.

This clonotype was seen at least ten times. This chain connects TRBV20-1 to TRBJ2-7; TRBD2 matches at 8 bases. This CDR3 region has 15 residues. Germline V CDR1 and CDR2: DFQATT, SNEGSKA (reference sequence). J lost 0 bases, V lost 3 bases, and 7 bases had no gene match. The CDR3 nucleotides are TGCAGTGCTAGGGGCGAGCGGGAGAGCTCCTACGAGCAGTACTTC. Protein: CSARGERESSYEQYF.

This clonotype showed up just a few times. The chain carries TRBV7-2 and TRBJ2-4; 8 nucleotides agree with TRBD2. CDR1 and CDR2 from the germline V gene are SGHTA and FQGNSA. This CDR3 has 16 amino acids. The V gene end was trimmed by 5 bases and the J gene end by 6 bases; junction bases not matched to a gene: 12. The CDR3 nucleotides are TGTGCCAGCAGCCCCGCTCGGGGGGGCCGATCAAACATTCAGTACTTC. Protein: CASSPARGGRSNIQYF.

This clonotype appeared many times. CDR3 DNA sequence: TGTGCCAGCAGTTCCCCGGAGGGGGGAAGGTATGAGCAGTTCTTC. Amino acid sequence: CASSSPEGGRYEQFF. The rearrangement links TRBV6-5 to TRBJ2-1; either TRBD1 or TRBD2 may supply D (6 bases each). This CDR3 region has 15 residues. The V gene lost 4 bases and the J gene lost 8 bases, with 18 bases spanning the gap. In germline, CDR1 is MNHEY, CDR2 SVGAGI.

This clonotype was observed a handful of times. The CDR3 nucleotides read TGTGCCATCAGTGAGTCCGGCGGCTACGAGCAGTACTTC. Its protein is CAISESGGYEQYF. This rearrangement joins TRBV10-3 to TRBJ2-7; no clear D. Between the trimmed V and J ends, which lost 0 bases and 3 bases, there was a span of 6 bases. The CDR3 is 13 amino acids. Germline values: CDR1 ENHRY, CDR2 SYGVKD.

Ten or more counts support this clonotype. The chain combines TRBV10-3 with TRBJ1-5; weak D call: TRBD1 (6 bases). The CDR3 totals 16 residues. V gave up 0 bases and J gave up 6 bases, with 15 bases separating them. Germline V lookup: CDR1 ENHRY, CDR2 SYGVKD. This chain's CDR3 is CAISESSGGRGQPQHF. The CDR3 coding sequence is TGTGCCATCAGTGAGTCGTCCGGGGGCCGGGGTCAGCCCCAGCATTTT.

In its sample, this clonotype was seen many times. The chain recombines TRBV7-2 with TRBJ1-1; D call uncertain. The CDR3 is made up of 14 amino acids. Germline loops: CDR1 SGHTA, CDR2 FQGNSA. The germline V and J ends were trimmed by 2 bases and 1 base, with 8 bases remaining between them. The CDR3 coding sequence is TGTGCCAGCAGCTTACGTACAGAGAACACTGAAGCTTTCTTT. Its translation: CASSLRTENTEAFF.

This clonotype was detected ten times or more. The CDR3: CSARVLGGSSYEQYF. Written as DNA, the CDR3 is TGCAGTGCTAGAGTCCTTGGCGGGAGTTCCTACGAGCAGTACTTC. The chain employs TRBV20-1 and TRBJ2-7; 7 bases map to TRBD2. The CDR3 totals 15 residues. With 1 base clipped from V and 1 base from J, the junction kept 7 bases outside the gene matches. The germline gives CDR1 DFQATT, CDR2 SNEGSKA (reference sequence).

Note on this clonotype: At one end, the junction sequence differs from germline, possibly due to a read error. The CDR3 loop reads CTSSFIGTGNNEQFF. The CDR3 DNA sequence: TGCACCAGCAGCTTCATCGGGACAGGGAACAATGAGCAGTTCTTC. The gene calls are TRBV5-1 and TRBJ2-1; 9 nucleotides match TRBD1. The CDR3 spans 15 residues. The germline CDR1 and CDR2 sequences are SGHRS and YFSETQ.